This record covers a single T cell receptor (beta chain). The target antigen is unknown. The CDR3 spans 15 residues. V shed 2 bases and J shed 4 bases, with 14 bases lying between them. Per germline, CDR1 ENHRY and CDR2 SYGVKD. Previously described methods and listed TCR primers were used for bulk TCR libraries. TCRdb re-called the PCR reads with MiXCR, one entry per CDR3 protein. Among 100,000 or so distinct CDR3 sequences listed, 21% were seen once. This specimen belongs to a study of molecular identifiers for immune sequencing clone quantification. Background on the study: Four portions were sequenced after RNA from approximately 20,000 or 98,000 naive CD8 cells was split five ways in replicates. Whole-study findings and limits: Amid approximately 1 million naive cells, spiked Jurkat TCR RNA from one cell was reportedly still detectable.

Naive CD8 T cell sorting was performed on the CD8+CD4-CCR7+CD45RA+ phenotype. The genes are TRBV10-3 and TRBJ1-1; the D gene is possibly TRBD1 (5 bases). Material for sequencing was naive CD8+ T cells from blood, with Jurkat cell RNA spiked in. The subset is: FACS-sorted CD8+CD4-CCR7+CD45RA+ naive T cells. This TCR was sampled from a human donor in good health. Some libraries in this study had Jurkat cell RNA spiked in. The CDR3 region is CAISEATWGTTEAFF. DNA for the CDR3: TGTGCCATCAGTGAGGCGACGTGGGGCACCACTGAAGCTTTCTTT.